A single sample is the source of the 9 T cell receptor beta chains below, sequenced in a study of T-cell reconstitution after alpha-beta-depleted transplantation in children. Unique molecular identifiers were incorporated when the TCRbeta library was constructed. From the PCR reads, TCRdb called clonotypes with MiXCR, one entry per CDR3 protein. Of approximately 82,000 distinct CDR3 sequences in the sample, 15% to 20% were seen once. This sample comprised PBMCs, mostly from graft donor cells, obtained 360 days after TCRalphabeta/CD19-depleted stem cell transplant. The source is a male patient under 10 years old who had a stem cell transplant for acute lymphoblastic leukemia, so the T cells may come from the graft donor.

This clonotype has only a few counts. The chain has TRBV6-1 and TRBJ2-7, with 10 positions matching TRBD1. CDR3 length equals 14 residues. Germline V gene lookup returns CDR1 MNHNS and CDR2 SASEGT. The V gene end was trimmed by 6 bases and the J gene end by 2 bases; junction bases not matched to a gene: 4. CDR3 in DNA: TGTGCCAGCAGCCGACAGGGGGCGGCCTACGAGCAGTACTTC. Translation gives CASSRQGAAYEQYF.

V is TRBV10-3 and J is TRBJ2-2, with TRBD2 identical over 14 bases. CDR3 length: 16 residues. V gave up 6 bases and J gave up 7 bases; unmatched junction bases: 7. The germline CDR1 and CDR2 sequences are ENHRY and SYGVKD. CDR3 protein: CAISSGLAGVSGELFF. In DNA, the CDR3 is TGTGCCATCAGCTCGGGACTAGCGGGAGTAAGCGGGGAGCTGTTTTTT.

This chain connects TRBV4-1 to TRBJ2-3; TRBD2 matches 13 bases. CDR1 and CDR2 (germline): MGHRA, YSYEKL. The V gene end was trimmed by 5 bases and the J gene end by 3 bases; junction bases not matched to a gene: 2. CDR3 length: 15 amino acids. CDR3 sequence reads: CASSGGLAGTDTQYF. The CDR3 DNA sequence: TGCGCCAGCAGCGGGGGACTAGCGGGAACAGATACGCAGTATTTT.

This clonotype was seen more than once but under ten times. The gene calls are TRBV10-3 and TRBJ2-7; tentatively, D is TRBD2 (5 bases). V lost 7 bases and J lost 5, with 6 bases in between. The CDR3 length is 10 residues. Germline CDR1 and CDR2: ENHRY and SYGVKD. For the CDR3, the DNA is TGTGCCATCATGGAGGACGAGCAGTACTTC. This translates into CAIMEDEQYF.

The chain combines TRBV6-1 with TRBJ2-3, with D perhaps TRBD1 (5 bases). With 6 bases removed from V and 1 base from J, the gap between germline ends came to 8 bases. The CDR3 is made up of 13 amino acids. Per the germline V gene, CDR1 is MNHNS and CDR2 is SASEGT. CDR3 region: CASRMTGTDTQYF. The CDR3 DNA follows: TGTGCCAGCAGGATGACAGGCACAGATACGCAGTATTTT.

This clonotype is classed as medium-sized. The rearrangement links TRBV5-1 to TRBJ1-2; possibly TRBD1 for D (5 bases). The CDR3 contains 14 residues. Germline assignment: CDR1 SGHRS and CDR2 YFSETQ. The ends were cut back, 6 bases at V and 3 bases at J, with 15 bases in the middle. CDR3 DNA sequence: TGCGCCAGCAATCCTGGGGGGAGTGACTATGGCTACACCTTC. It yields the protein CASNPGGSDYGYTF. Full variable domain (outside the CDR3, taken from reference TRBV5-1 and TRBJ1-2): KAGVTQTPRYLIKTRGQQVTLSCSPISGHRSVSWYQQTPGQGLQFLFEYFSETQRNKGNFPGRFSGRQFSNSRSEMNVSTLELGDSALYLCASNPGGSDYGYTFGSGTRLTVV.

In its sample, this clonotype was seen a few times. The V gene is TRBV7-9, the J gene TRBJ1-1; weak D call: TRBD1 (5 bases). The V gene's germline CDR1 is SEHNR and CDR2 FQNEAQ (reference sequence). The CDR3 contains 14 residues. V gave up 5 bases and J gave up 5 bases, with 15 bases separating them. The CDR3 protein is CASSTRGGRTEAFF. Written as DNA, the CDR3 is TGTGCCAGCAGCACCCGCGGGGGGAGGACTGAAGCTTTCTTT.

The V gene is TRBV12-3 or TRBV12-4, the J gene TRBJ2-7, with 9 bases fitting TRBD1. J lost 4 bases, V lost 5 bases, and 6 bases had no gene match. The CDR3 sequence is 14 residues long. CDR3 nucleotide sequence: TGTGCCAGCAGTCCACCGGGACAGGGTTACGAGCAGTACTTC. Translation: CASSPPGQGYEQYF.

This clonotype was counted a few times. V and J are TRBV19 and TRBJ2-1; D remains ambiguous. Germline V gives CDR1 LNHDA, CDR2 SQIVND (reference sequence). V lost 3 bases, J lost 6 bases, and 15 bases lay in between. The CDR3 length is 15 residues. CDR3 DNA: TGTGCCAGTAGTATCGCTCGGACCTCTTTCAATGAGCAGTTCTTC. Amino acids: CASSIARTSFNEQFF.